The present T cell receptor beta chain was sequenced within a study of radiotherapy plus CTLA-4 blockade in lung cancer. The wider study: Objective responses occurred in 18% of patients; about 31% had disease control.

Overall study findings and caveats: The study found tumor-derived TCR clones expanded in blood after radiotherapy plus ipilimumab. The authors reported that early blood T cell clone dynamics, with interferon-beta, best predicted response.

TCRdb's table, derived via immunoSEQ multiplex PCR, lists solely in-frame clones and lacks some. The sample comprises some 46,000 clones, about 74% of which are singletons, and approximately 2.5% rests with the top ten. Germline V gene data show CDR1 as MGHDK and CDR2 as SYGVNS. Losses at the gene ends were 5 bases for V and 4 bases for J; bases not matched to a gene: 8. This CDR3 has 16 amino acids. In regard to this clone: Antigen specificity is unknown.

Ipilimumab CTLA-4 blockade and focal radiation were given to patients with chemo-refractory metastatic non-small-cell lung cancer. This sequence originates from a human donor with non-small cell lung cancer whose response to radiotherapy plus ipilimumab could not be evaluated. Sample: peripheral blood, taken from a patient treated with radiotherapy plus ipilimumab. The J gene is TRBJ1-3, the V gene TRBV25-1; 10 bases are shared with TRBD1. The CDR3 DNA follows: TGTGCCAGCAGTTCCCCCCTGACAGGGGGCGGAAACACCATATATTTT. It translates to CASSSPLTGGGNTIYF.